What follows describes a single T cell receptor beta chain. The CDR3 is made up of 15 amino acids. The ends lost 7 bases at V and 6 bases at J; junction bases unmatched: 11. CDR1 and CDR2 (germline): LNHDA, SQIVND (reference sequence). This entry is derived from a study of blood T cell repertoires in COVID-19. Repertoires were generated with immunoSEQ multiplex PCR, while TCRdb's copy carries only in-frame clones and drops some. The table shows over 200,000 clones, with around 81% occurring only once. Participant reports of clinical history set cohort assignment. The V gene is TRBV19, the J gene TRBJ1-5, with 8 bases aligning to TRBD1. This clonotype was obtained from a woman in her forties or fifties with acute COVID-19. Sequenced: PBMCs or T cells enriched from blood (not recorded which). CDR3 bases: TGTGCCAGTAAGGACAGGGTAGTTGCAATTCAGCCCCAGCATTTT. This translates into CASKDRVVAIQPQHF.